This T cell receptor beta chain was observed in a study of regulatory T cells (dated 2018 in TCRdb). Context from the whole study: Between CD3G-deficient patients and healthy controls, the study compared T-cell receptor beta repertoires in sorted regulatory T cells, conventional CD4+ T cells and CD8+ T cells.

Comment on this clone: Its antigen specificity is not known. No base-level quality is on record; no much larger clone is a single base apart.

General study outcomes and caveats: Hydrophobic residues at CDR3 positions 6 and 7 were enriched in conventional CD4+ T cells from CD3G-deficient patients, which suggests more self-reactive specificities. Restricted unique TRB V-J pairs and skewed V and J gene usage were observed in patient repertoires, most markedly in regulatory T cells.

Reading from cysteine to phenylalanine, the CDR3 counts 14 amino acids. Only the CDR3 portion is preserved as DNA: 42 bases, with reading frame beginning at the first base. The germline V gene gives CDR1 as MNHNS and CDR2 as SASEGT. The trim is 7 bases for V and 4 bases for J, with a gap of 13 bases between the germline ends. Evidence of autoimmunity was present in all CD3G-deficient patients, and the autoimmunity was more severe in two of the patients. Patients ranged from 2 to 39 years of age at testing and had reduced naive and increased memory CD4+ and CD8+ T-cell proportions. CD4+ cells were FACS-sorted into CD25-high CD127-low regulatory T cells and CD25-low CD127-high conventional CD4+ T cells. Five to seven individuals with CD3G deficiency were included in the patient group. Patient samples and clinical data came from an international physician network spanning the United States, Europe and Asia. Peripheral blood mononuclear cells were isolated by Ficoll density separation.

The multiplex PCR used 52 forward TRBV primers and 13 reverse TRBJ primers, with assay-based and computational corrections for amplification bias. Rearranged TRB loci were amplified from genomic DNA by multiplex PCR within the immunoSEQ assay. TRB amplicons were sequenced on an Illumina HiSeq platform. The study's processing was this. Custom algorithms error-filtered the raw sequences and aligned the raw sequences to reference gene sequences, after which the immunoSEQ online tools were used for analysis. Productive and nonproductive TRB rearrangement frequencies were evaluated among both unique and total sequences. The likelihood of self-reactivity was estimated by examining two features, hydrophobicity and amino acid composition, of TRB CDR3 positions 6 and 7. Prism software was used to run t tests, Mann-Whitney tests or two-way ANOVA for comparisons between groups. The source is immuneACCESS, and TCRdb retained only in-frame sequences with V and J called. Part of the clones is not carried over; for the studies checked, unresolved V genes explain less than half of this, and the remainder is unexplained. V and J calls plus clone size are reproduced from that table; the DNA served to infer D and trimming. For this sample there are around 30,000 clones; more than 85% appear just once. Around 0.94% of the sample rests with the top ten.

The sequence links TRBV6-1 to TRBJ1-4; a tentative D call is TRBD1 (5 bases match). The TCR originated in a child aged 2 to 15 with CD3G deficiency. Sequencing was done on a sample of conventional CD4+ T cells sorted from blood. Read as DNA, the sequence is TGTGCCAGCAATTCGGGGACGGTTAATGAAAAACTGTTTTTT. Translated, this gives CASNSGTVNEKLFF.